Below, one TCR beta chain is given with its context. The data originate from a study of T-cell memory formation after mild COVID-19. The germline V and J ends were trimmed by 6 bases and 1 base, with 17 bases remaining between them. This CDR3 has 16 amino acids. CDR1 and CDR2 from the germline V gene are SGHVS and FQNEAQ. TCRdb recomputed calls from the 5' RACE reads with MiXCR, one row per CDR3 protein. This table has about 400,000 distinct CDR3 sequences, approximately 24% appearing once. Sequences were obtained from PBMCs or a T cell subset sorted from them (not recorded which). This receptor was identified in an adult woman who had mild COVID-19 (a few samples of this study predate the infection). Cell type and time point are not known. This sequence joins TRBV7-8 and TRBJ2-3; D unclear. This CDR3 reads CASRRHWSWGTDTQYF. CDR3 DNA: TGTGCCAGCAGACGTCATTGGTCGTGGGGCACAGATACGCAGTATTTT.